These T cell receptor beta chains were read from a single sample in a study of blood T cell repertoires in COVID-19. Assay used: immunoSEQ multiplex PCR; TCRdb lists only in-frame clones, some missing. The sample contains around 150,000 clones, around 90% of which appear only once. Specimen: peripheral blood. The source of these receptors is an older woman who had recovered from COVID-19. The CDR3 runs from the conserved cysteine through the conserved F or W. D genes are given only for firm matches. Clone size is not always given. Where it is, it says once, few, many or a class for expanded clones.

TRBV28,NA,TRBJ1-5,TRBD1,TGTGCCAGCAGTTTAGTGTCAGGGGGAGTTGGGCCCCAGCATTTT,CASSLVSGGVGPQHF
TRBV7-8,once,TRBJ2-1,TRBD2,TGTGCCATCCGGGGGGGCGGACCGTTGGACAATGAGCAGTTCTTC,CAIRGGGPLDNEQFF
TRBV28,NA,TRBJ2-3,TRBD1,TGTGCCAGCACTCCCTCAGGGGGCTGGATAGATACGCAGTATTTT,CASTPSGGWIDTQYF
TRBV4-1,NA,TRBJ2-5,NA,TGCGCCAGCAGCCAAGAACGTCGGACTGTAGGGGAGACCCAGTACTTC,CASSQERRTVGETQYF
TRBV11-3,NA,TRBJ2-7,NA,TGTGCCAGCAGCGAAACAGGGTACGAGCAGTACTTC,CASSETGYEQYF
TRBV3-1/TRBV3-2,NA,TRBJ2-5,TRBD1,TGTGCCAGCAGCCAAGAACCTACAGGGGCCCGGGGAGAGACCCAGTACTTC,CASSQEPTGARGETQYF
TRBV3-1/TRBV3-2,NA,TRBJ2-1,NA,TGTGCCAGCACCCAACGGACAGTTCTAAATGAGCAGTTCTTC,CASTQRTVLNEQFF
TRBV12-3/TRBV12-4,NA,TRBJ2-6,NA,TGTGCCAGCGCTAGTCCTGGGGCCAACGTCCTGACTTTC,CASASPGANVLTF
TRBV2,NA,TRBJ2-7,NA,TGTGCCAGCAGTGATCAGGGTAGTAGTTACGAGCAGTACTTC,CASSDQGSSYEQYF
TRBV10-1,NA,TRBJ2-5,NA,TGCGCCAGCAGCAATACAGGGGAGGTAGGGACCCAGTACTTC,CASSNTGEVGTQYF
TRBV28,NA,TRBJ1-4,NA,TGTGCCAGCAGTTTAGCAGGGGACGAAAAACTGTTTTTT,CASSLAGDEKLFF
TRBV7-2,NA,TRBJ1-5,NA,TGTGCCAGCAGCTTTCCCACGGGGCCCCAGCATTTT,CASSFPTGPQHF
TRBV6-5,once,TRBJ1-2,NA,TGTGCCAGCAGTTATGGGGGCAGGCCGGACTATGGCTACACCTTC,CASSYGGRPDYGYTF
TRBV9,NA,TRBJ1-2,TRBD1,TGTGCCAGCAGTTCGACAGGGGAGGGCTATGGCTACACCTTC,CASSSTGEGYGYTF
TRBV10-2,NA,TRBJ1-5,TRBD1,TGCGCCAGCCGGACAGGGAGCAATCAGCCCCAGCATTTT,CASRTGSNQPQHF
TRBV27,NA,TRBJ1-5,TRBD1,TGTGCCAGCAGTTTCACAGGGGCAACTCAGCCCCAGCATTTT,CASSFTGATQPQHF
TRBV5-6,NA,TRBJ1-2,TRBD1,TGTGCCAGCGCCCGAGGGGACAGGGGATACGGCTACACCTTC,CASARGDRGYGYTF
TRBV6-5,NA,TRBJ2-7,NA,TGTGCCAGCAGTTACTCCTGGGGCGAAGTCTACGAGCAGTACTTC,CASSYSWGEVYEQYF
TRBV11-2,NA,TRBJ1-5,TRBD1,TGTGCCAGCAGCGAACAGGGGCACCAGCCCCAGCATTTT,CASSEQGHQPQHF
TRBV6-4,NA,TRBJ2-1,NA,TGTGCCAGCAGTGCTGGGGGGTACAATGAGCAGTTCTTC,CASSAGGYNEQFF
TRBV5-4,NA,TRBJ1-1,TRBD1,TGTGCCAGCAGAACTGGCGGGACAGACATGAACACTGAAGCTTTCTTT,CASRTGGTDMNTEAFF
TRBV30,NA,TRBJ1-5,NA,TGTGCCTGGAACAAAAATCCAGGGAGGCGGCCCCAGCATTTT,CAWNKNPGRRPQHF
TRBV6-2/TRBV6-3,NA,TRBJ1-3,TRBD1,TGTGCCAGCAGCCGAACCCAGGGACAGATCTCTGGAAACACCATATATTTT,CASSRTQGQISGNTIYF
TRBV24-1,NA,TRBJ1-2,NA,TGTGCCACCAGTGACCTAAACTATGGCTACACCTTC,CATSDLNYGYTF
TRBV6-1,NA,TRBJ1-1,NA,TGTGCCAGCAGTGAAGCCCTGAGGACTGAAGCTTTCTTT,CASSEALRTEAFF
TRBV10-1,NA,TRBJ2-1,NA,TGCGCCAGCAGTGACCGGGTCCTTTCGGATGAGCAGTTCTTC,CASSDRVLSDEQFF
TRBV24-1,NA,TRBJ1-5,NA,TGTGCCACCAGTGATTCTGACGGAGAATATAGCAATCAGCCCCAGCATTTT,CATSDSDGEYSNQPQHF
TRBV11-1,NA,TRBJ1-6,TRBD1,TGTGCCAGCAGCCGCGGGACAGAGGGAGTCAATTCACCCCTCCACTTT,CASSRGTEGVNSPLHF
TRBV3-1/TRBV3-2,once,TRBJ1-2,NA,TGTGCCAGCTGTCTATTTAACGGTGATGGCTACACCTTC,CASCLFNGDGYTF
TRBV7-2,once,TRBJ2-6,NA,TGTGCCAGCAGCTTTAGCTATGGAGGGGCTGGGGCCAACGTCCTGACTTTC,CASSFSYGGAGANVLTF
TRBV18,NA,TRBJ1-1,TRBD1,TGTGCCAGCTCACCTAGGGCAGGGGGCATCTCGATATCTGAAGCTTTCTTT,CASSPRAGGISISEAFF
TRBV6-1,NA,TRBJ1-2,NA,TGTGCCAGCAGTGAGGGGCACTATGGCTACACCTTC,CASSEGHYGYTF
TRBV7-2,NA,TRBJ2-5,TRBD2,TGTGCCAGCAGCTTAGTAGCGGGGGCCCAAGGGACCCAGTACTTC,CASSLVAGAQGTQYF
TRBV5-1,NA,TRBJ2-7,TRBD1,TGCGCCAGCAGCCTCCGGGACAGGGCTTACGAGCAGTACTTC,CASSLRDRAYEQYF
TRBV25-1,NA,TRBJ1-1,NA,TGTGCCAGCAGGGAGGGCGGCACTGAAGCTTTCTTT,CASREGGTEAFF
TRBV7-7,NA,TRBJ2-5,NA,TGTGCCAGCAGCTTGGACTTTGCCCGGGAGACCCAGTACTTC,CASSLDFARETQYF
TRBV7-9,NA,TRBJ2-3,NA,TGTGCCAGCAGCGCTGGAGGGGGCACAGATACGCAGTATTTT,CASSAGGGTDTQYF
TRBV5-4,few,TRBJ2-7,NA,TGTGCCAGCAGCTTGACAGGGTCGGGTTACGAGCAGTACTTC,CASSLTGSGYEQYF
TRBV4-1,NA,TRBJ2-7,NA,TGCGCCAGCAGCCAAGAGATACGGGGAGCTTCCTACGAGCAGTACTTC,CASSQEIRGASYEQYF
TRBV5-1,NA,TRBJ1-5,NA,TGCGCCAGCAGCACCACAGGGTTCAATCAGCCCCAGCATTTT,CASSTTGFNQPQHF
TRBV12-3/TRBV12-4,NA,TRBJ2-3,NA,TGTGCCAGCAGTTCGGGTACGCAGTATTTT,CASSSGTQYF
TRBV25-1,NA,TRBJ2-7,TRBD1,TGTGCCAGCAGCCGGACAGGGGTCAACTACGAGCAGTACTTC,CASSRTGVNYEQYF
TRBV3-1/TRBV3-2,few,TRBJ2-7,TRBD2,TGTGCCAGCAGCCCTTCTCGCGGGGGTACTCCTACGGAGCAGTACTTC,CASSPSRGGTPTEQYF
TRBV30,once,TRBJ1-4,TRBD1,TGTGCCTGGAGTGATACACAGGGGAATGAAAAACTGTTTTTT,CAWSDTQGNEKLFF
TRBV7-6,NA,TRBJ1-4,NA,TGTGCCAGCAGCCCGAGTACCCCGGGGGGAGCCTATAATGAAAAACTGTTTTTT,CASSPSTPGGAYNEKLFF
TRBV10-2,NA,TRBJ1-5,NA,TGCGCCAGCAGTGAAAGCAGGGAGGGGGATCAGCCCCAGCATTTT,CASSESREGDQPQHF
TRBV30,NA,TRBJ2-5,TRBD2,TGTGCCTGGAGTCCCAAGGGAGGGGTGGAGACCCAGTACTTC,CAWSPKGGVETQYF
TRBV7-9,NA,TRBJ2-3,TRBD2,TGTGCCAGCAGCCAACCCCCCGGACTAGCGGGGGGCACAGATACGCAGTATTTT,CASSQPPGLAGGTDTQYF
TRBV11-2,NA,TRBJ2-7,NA,TGTGCCAGCGCTACCCCCGGGACACAATACGAGCAGTACTTC,CASATPGTQYEQYF
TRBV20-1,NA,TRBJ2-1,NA,TGCAGTGCTACTGAGCGTAGCGGCTCCTACAATGAGCAGTTCTTC,CSATERSGSYNEQFF
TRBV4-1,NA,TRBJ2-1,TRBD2,TGCGCCAGCAGCCAAGGTGGTAGCGGGGGGGCCCGAAATGAGCAGTTCTTC,CASSQGGSGGARNEQFF
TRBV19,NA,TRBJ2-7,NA,TGTGCCAGTAGTACCAAGACGGACGGAGGCTACGAGCAGTACTTC,CASSTKTDGGYEQYF
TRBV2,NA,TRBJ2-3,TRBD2,TGTGCCAGCAGGCGGGCGGGGGGTAGCACAGATACGCAGTATTTT,CASRRAGGSTDTQYF
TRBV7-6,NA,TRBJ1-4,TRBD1,TGTGCCAGCAGCCTAGCCCCGGGACAGACAAATGAAAAACTGTTTTTT,CASSLAPGQTNEKLFF